Listed below are T cell receptor beta chains from one sample, sequenced in a study of blood T cell repertoires in COVID-19. Produced via immunoSEQ multiplex PCR; TCRdb's table is partial and in-frame only. Of 240,000 or so clones listed, around 88% are singletons. Sequenced material: peripheral blood. All receptors derive from a woman in her 30s who had recovered from COVID-19. The CDR3 runs from the conserved cysteine through the conserved F or W. D genes are given only for firm matches. Clone size is not always given. Where it is, it says once, few, many or a class for expanded clones.

j_call	v_call	clone_size	d_call	cdr3_nt	cdr3_aa
TRBJ1-2	TRBV7-3	-	-	TGTGCCAGCAGCTTACGATCTGGAGATGGCTACACCTTC	CASSLRSGDGYTF
TRBJ1-6	TRBV5-4	-	-	TGTGCCAGCAGGGAGGAAGGATCACCCCTCCACTTT	CASREEGSPLHF
TRBJ1-5	TRBV2	-	-	TGTGCCAGCAGTGAGGACAAACGGAGTCAGCCCCAGCATTTT	CASSEDKRSQPQHF
TRBJ2-3	TRBV7-8	-	-	TGTGCCAGCAGCCCTTGGGACTTCACAGATACGCAGTATTTT	CASSPWDFTDTQYF
TRBJ2-3	TRBV15	-	TRBD2	TGTGCCACCAGCAGAGAACGGGGACTAGCGTCAGATACGCAGTATTTT	CATSRERGLASDTQYF
TRBJ2-5	TRBV5-1	-	-	TGCGCCAGCCGACCCGACCCACAGGGTGAAGAGACCCAGTACTTC	CASRPDPQGEETQYF
TRBJ2-3	TRBV6-1	-	TRBD2	TGTGCCAGCAGTGCCACTAGCGGGGGGGGCACAGATACGCAGTATTTT	CASSATSGGGTDTQYF
TRBJ2-7	TRBV14	-	TRBD1	TGTGCCAGCAGCCAAGAGAGTGGACAGGTGTTCGAGCAGTACTTC	CASSQESGQVFEQYF
TRBJ1-1	TRBV13	-	-	TGTGCCAGCAGCTTGGGATCAGGGCGTGGCGCTGAAGCTTTCTTT	CASSLGSGRGAEAFF
TRBJ1-2	TRBV5-1	-	-	TGCGCCAGCAGCTCTTCAGCACTAAACCCGTATGGCTACACCTTC	CASSSSALNPYGYTF
TRBJ1-1	TRBV12-3/TRBV12-4	-	-	TGTGCCAGCAGTCCAGGGGTTTTGACTGAAGCTTTCTTT	CASSPGVLTEAFF
TRBJ1-2	TRBV4-1	-	-	TGCGCCAGCAGCCAAGATCTTGGGGGCGTCTTAGTTAACTATGGCTACACCTTC	CASSQDLGGVLVNYGYTF
TRBJ2-3	TRBV20-1	-	-	TGCAGTGCTAGTAGGCTAGCCCGTGTACTGCGCACAGATACGCAGTATTTT	CSASRLARVLRTDTQYF
TRBJ2-5	TRBV15	-	-	TGTGCCACCAGCAGGGGACTGCAAGAGACCCAGTACTTC	CATSRGLQETQYF
TRBJ2-1	TRBV5-1	-	-	TGCGCCAGCAGCTTGGCCAGGGTCTCCTACAATGAGCAGTTCTTC	CASSLARVSYNEQFF
TRBJ1-1	TRBV7-6	once	-	TGTGCCAGCAGCTTAAACCTTAACATGAACACTGAAGCTTTCTTT	CASSLNLNMNTEAFF
TRBJ1-2	TRBV7-9	once	-	TGTGCCAGCAGCCACGGCGGGGTTGGGTATGGCTACACCTTC	CASSHGGVGYGYTF
TRBJ1-1	TRBV2	-	-	TGTGCCAGCAGTGATTTACAGGGCGGCGCTTTCTTT	CASSDLQGGAFF
TRBJ2-7	TRBV5-1	-	TRBD2	TGCGCCAGCAGCTCCACTAGCGGCCTTCCCACCAACGAGCAGTACTTC	CASSSTSGLPTNEQYF
TRBJ2-2	TRBV11-2	-	TRBD2	TGTGCCAGCAGCTTAGTTCTTAGCGGGAGCACCGGGGAGCTGTTTTTT	CASSLVLSGSTGELFF
TRBJ1-6	TRBV15	-	-	TGTGCCACCAGCAGAGCAGGTTCACCCCTCCACTTT	CATSRAGSPLHF
TRBJ2-5	TRBV3-1/TRBV3-2	-	-	TGTGCCAGCAGCCACCGAGGGGAGGGGGGCTGGGAGACCCAGTACTTC	CASSHRGEGGWETQYF
TRBJ1-1	TRBV2	-	-	TGTGCCAGCAGTGAAGCGATGGAGGAAGCTTTCTTT	CASSEAMEEAFF
TRBJ1-5	TRBV6-5	-	TRBD1	TGTGCCAGCAGGGACAGGCTAGCGACCAATCAGCCCCAGCATTTT	CASRDRLATNQPQHF
TRBJ1-2	TRBV2	-	-	TGTGCCAGCAAGATGCCGGACAGCTATGGCTACACCTTC	CASKMPDSYGYTF